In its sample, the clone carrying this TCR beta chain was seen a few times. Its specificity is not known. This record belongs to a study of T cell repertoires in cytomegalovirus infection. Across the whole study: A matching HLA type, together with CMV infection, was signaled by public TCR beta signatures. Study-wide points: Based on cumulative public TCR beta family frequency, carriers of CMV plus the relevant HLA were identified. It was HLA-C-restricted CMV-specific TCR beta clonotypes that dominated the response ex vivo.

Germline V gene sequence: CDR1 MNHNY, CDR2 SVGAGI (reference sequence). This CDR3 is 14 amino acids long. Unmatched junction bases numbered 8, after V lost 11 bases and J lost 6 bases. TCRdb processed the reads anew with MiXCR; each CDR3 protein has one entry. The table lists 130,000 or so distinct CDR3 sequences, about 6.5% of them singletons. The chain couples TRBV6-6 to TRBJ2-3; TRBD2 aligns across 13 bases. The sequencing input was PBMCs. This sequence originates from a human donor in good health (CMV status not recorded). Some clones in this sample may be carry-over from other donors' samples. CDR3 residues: CAGTSGGAGDTQYF. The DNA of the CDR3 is TGTGCCGGCACTAGCGGGGGGGCCGGCGATACGCAGTATTTT.